These 24 T cell receptor beta chains originate from one sample sequenced in a study of a mutant IDH1 vaccine in newly diagnosed glioma. Sequencing used immunoSEQ multiplex PCR; TCRdb keeps in-frame clones, though not all of them. The data hold some 16,000 clones, with 95% to 96% observed a single time. Sample time point: baseline, week 1 (first vaccination visit). This sample's treatment: pre-vaccination baseline after standard-of-care therapy. The specimen comprised peripheral blood mononuclear cells (PBMCs), sampled from a glioma patient treated with radiotherapy, temozolomide or both. These receptors originate from a woman between 18 and 30 years old with glioma. Some clones in this sample may be carry-over from other donors' samples.

This rearrangement joins TRBV2 to TRBJ1-2; D not certain. Trimming left V 7 bases short and J 6 bases short, with 15 bases between. The CDR3 runs to 13 residues. CDR1 and CDR2 (germline): SNHLY, FYNNEI. CDR3 region: CASKGDPRDGYTF. CDR3 DNA sequence: TGTGCCAGCAAAGGCGACCCCCGTGATGGCTACACCTTC. Full variable domain (rest looked up from reference TRBV2 and TRBJ1-2): EPEVTQTPSHQVTQMGQEVILRCVPISNHLYFYWYRQILGQKVEFLVSFYNNEISEKSEIFDDQFSVERPDGSNFTLKIRSTKLEDSAMYFCASKGDPRDGYTFGSGTRLTVV.

The chain's CDR3 is CASSPELGGLDQPQHF. CDR3 coding DNA: TGTGCCAGCAGTCCCGAGCTGGGGGGTCTAGACCAGCCCCAGCATTTT. The chain combines TRBV9 with TRBJ1-5; weak D call: TRBD1 (5 bases). Germline values: CDR1 SGDLS, CDR2 YYNGEE. CDR3 length: 16 amino acids. V was clipped by 5 bases and J by 7 bases, with 22 bases between them.

In its sample, this clone was seen once. The chain has TRBV18 and TRBJ1-5; D remains unclear. Germline CDR1 reads KGHSH; CDR2 reads LQKENI. V was shortened by 2 bases and J by 7 bases, with 15 bases between the two germline ends. This CDR3 contains 15 residues. The DNA for the CDR3 is TGTGCCAGCTCACCAACGGATGACTCTGTCCAGCCCCAGCATTTT. This sequence encodes CASSPTDDSVQPQHF.

This chain uses TRBV11-3 with TRBJ2-4; 8 bases fit TRBD1. The CDR3 has 14 amino acids. V lost 5 bases and J lost 5; bases outside the gene matches: 5. Germline V gene data show CDR1 as SGHNT and CDR2 as YENEEA. Here the CDR3 DNA reads TGTGCCAGCAGCCCAAGGGACAGGCAAAACATTCAGTACTTC. This translates into CASSPRDRQNIQYF.

V usage is TRBV6-5 and J usage is TRBJ2-7, with a weak D call TRBD1 (6 bases). Looked up from germline, CDR1 is MNHEY and CDR2 is SVGAGI. The CDR3 has 15 amino acids. V lost 7 bases and J 4 bases, leaving 20 bases between the germline ends. For the CDR3, the DNA is TGTGCCAGCAACTTAATGGGGGCGAGTAGGTACGAGCAGTACTTC. Protein sequence: CASNLMGASRYEQYF.

The gene calls are TRBV2 and TRBJ2-3, with TRBD2 matching 12 bases. Losses at the gene ends were 4 bases for V and 6 bases for J; bases not matched to a gene: 17. Germline V gives CDR1 SNHLY, CDR2 FYNNEI. The CDR3 sequence is 19 residues long. CDR3 sequence reads: CASSGITTSGSGWADTQYF. CDR3 DNA: TGTGCCAGCAGTGGCATTACGACTAGCGGGAGTGGATGGGCCGATACGCAGTATTTT.

The chain recombines TRBV7-9 with TRBJ1-1; no reliable D call. The germline V gene has CDR1 SEHNR and CDR2 FQNEAQ (reference sequence). The CDR3 runs to 13 residues. V lost 3 bases to trimming and J lost 0 bases, with 5 bases between them. CDR3 in DNA: TGTGCCAGCAGCTTTTCCCTGAACACTGAAGCTTTCTTT. It specifies CASSFSLNTEAFF.

The chain combines TRBV19 with TRBJ2-3; 9 bases map to TRBD1. CDR3 size: 14 residues. V trimming: 5 bases; J trimming: 8 bases; junction bases outside the gene matches: 8. Germline assignment: CDR1 LNHDA and CDR2 SQIVND (reference sequence). The chain's CDR3 is CASSEQGALGTQYF. For the CDR3, the DNA is TGTGCCAGTAGTGAACAGGGGGCGCTTGGTACGCAGTATTTT.

This sequence joins TRBV7-3 and TRBJ2-1; D not resolved. V lost 0 bases and J 5 bases, leaving 5 bases between the germline ends. This CDR3 comprises 13 residues. CDR1 is SGHTA, CDR2 FQGTGA, per germline. The CDR3, as DNA: TGTGCCAGCAGCTTAACAGTGAACAATGAGCAGTTCTTC. Its translation: CASSLTVNNEQFF.

The chain uses TRBV7-3 and TRBJ2-7; 7 bases are shared with TRBD1. The CDR3 is 13 amino acids. V trimming: 3 bases; J trimming: 2 bases; junction bases outside the gene matches: 1. Germline CDR1 reads SGHTA; CDR2 reads FQGTGA. Here the CDR3 DNA reads TGTGCCAGCAGCTTTACAGGGGCCTACGAGCAGTACTTC. Amino acid sequence: CASSFTGAYEQYF.

This chain uses TRBV7-9 with TRBJ2-2; the match to TRBD2 covers 8 bases. V gave up 3 bases and J gave up 7 bases; unmatched junction bases: 13. The CDR3 is 17 amino acids. The V gene's germline CDR1 is SEHNR and CDR2 FQNEAQ (reference sequence). The CDR3 here is CASSFVSTGGVRGELFF. CDR3 sequence (DNA): TGTGCCAGCAGCTTTGTCTCGACGGGAGGGGTCCGCGGGGAGCTGTTTTTT.

The V call is TRBV28, the J call TRBJ2-2; the D gene is possibly TRBD2 (5 bases). Between the trimmed V and J ends, which lost 6 bases and 4 bases, there was a span of 12 bases. Germline V gives CDR1 MDHEN, CDR2 SYDVKM. The CDR3 spans 14 residues. The CDR3, as DNA: TGTGCCAGCAGAAGGCAGGAGGTCACCGGGGAGCTGTTTTTT. It is translated as CASRRQEVTGELFF.

The chain recombines TRBV4-3 with TRBJ1-2; no clear D gene. V lost 0 bases and J lost 7, with 9 bases in between. Per the germline V gene, CDR1 is LGHNA and CDR2 is YSLEER. This CDR3 region has 13 residues. Here the CDR3 DNA reads TGCGCCAGCAGCCAAGACGGCGGGATTGGCTACACCTTC. Translating gives CASSQDGGIGYTF.

The chain uses TRBV9 and TRBJ2-7; D assignment may be TRBD1 or TRBD2 (7 bases each). Trimming removed 0 bases at V and 3 bases at J, with 13 bases between. The length of the CDR3 is 15 residues. The V gene's germline CDR1 is SGDLS and CDR2 YYNGEE. The CDR3 nucleotides read TGTGCCAGCAGCGTAGGGCAGGGGGGGGACTACGAGCAGTACTTC. Translated, it gives CASSVGQGGDYEQYF. The whole variable domain, remainder taken from reference TRBV9 and TRBJ2-7, is DSGVTQTPKHLITATGQRVTLRCSPRSGDLSVYWYQQSLDQGLQFLIQYYNGEERAKGNILERFSAQQFPDLHSELNLSSLELGDSALYFCASSVGQGGDYEQYFGPGTRLTVT.

CDR3 residues: CASSVVVTGGKTEAFF. The CDR3 nucleotides are TGTGCCAGCAGCGTAGTAGTAACAGGGGGCAAAACTGAAGCTTTCTTT. V gene TRBV9 combines with J gene TRBJ1-1; TRBD1 matches 9 bases. Looked up from germline, CDR1 is SGDLS and CDR2 is YYNGEE. J gave up 5 bases and V 0 bases, and 8 bases lay outside the gene matches. The CDR3 covers 16 residues.

This sequence joins TRBV5-5 and TRBJ2-3, with a weak D call TRBD1 (6 bases). Germline CDR1 is SGHKS and CDR2 is YYEKEE (reference sequence). CDR3 size: 18 residues. Trimming pared 1 base from V and 2 bases from J, leaving 20 bases between. The CDR3 nucleotides are TGTGCCAGCAGCTTGATCCCAAACAGGGAACATTTCACAGATACGCAGTATTTT. Protein: CASSLIPNREHFTDTQYF.

In the case of this clone: The junction differs from germline at one of its ends, possibly a read error. The rearrangement joins TRBV7-2 to TRBJ2-2, with TRBD2 identical over 8 bases. The germline gives CDR1 SGHTA, CDR2 FQGNSA. CDR3 size: 13 residues. CDR3 sequence reads: CASSLAGTGELFF. The CDR3 DNA reads as TGTGCCAGCAGCCTAGCGGGCACCGGGGAGCTGTTTTTT.

The chain recombines TRBV7-9 with TRBJ2-3, with TRBD1 matching 8 bases. The V gene end was trimmed by 4 bases and the J gene end by 2 bases; junction bases not matched to a gene: 2. The length of the CDR3 is 14 residues. Germline values: CDR1 SEHNR, CDR2 FQNEAQ (reference sequence). The CDR3: CASSWDRSTDTQYF. CDR3 nucleotide sequence: TGTGCCAGCAGCTGGGACAGGTCCACAGATACGCAGTATTTT. The whole variable domain, remainder taken from reference TRBV7-9 and TRBJ2-3, is DTGVSQNPRHKITKRGQNVTFRCDPISEHNRLYWYRQTLGQGPEFLTYFQNEAQLEKSRLLSDRFSAERPKGSFSTLEIQRTEQGDSAMYLCASSWDRSTDTQYFGPGTRLTVL.

J is TRBJ2-1 and V is TRBV6-1; D is undetermined. There are 12 residues in the CDR3. With 2 bases removed from V and 6 bases from J, the gap between germline ends came to 5 bases. Per germline, CDR1 MNHNS and CDR2 SASEGT. CDR3 nucleotide sequence: TGTGCCAGCAGTGAACCCGGCAATGAGCAGTTCTTC. Encoded protein: CASSEPGNEQFF.

In its sample, this clone was seen a few times. CDR3 sequence reads: CASSETHRDRAYEQYF. CDR3 coding DNA: TGTGCCAGCAGTGAGACCCACCGGGACAGGGCTTACGAGCAGTACTTC. The J gene is TRBJ2-7, the V gene TRBV6-1; 9 positions agree with TRBD1. Losses at the gene ends were 3 bases for V and 4 bases for J; bases not matched to a gene: 10. The CDR3 consists of 16 residues. Germline CDR1 and CDR2: MNHNS and SASEGT.

The chain links TRBV9 to TRBJ2-7; tentatively, D is TRBD1 (5 bases). V shed 0 bases and J shed 2 bases, with 15 bases lying between them. The CDR3 consists of 16 residues. Germline CDR1 SGDLS, CDR2 YYNGEE. CDR3 loop: CASSVEGQGRPYEQYF. DNA of the CDR3: TGTGCCAGCAGCGTAGAGGGGCAGGGTAGGCCCTACGAGCAGTACTTC.

The V and J genes are TRBV11-3 and TRBJ1-1; D may be TRBD1 (5 bases). This CDR3 contains 14 residues. Between the trimmed V and J ends, which lost 1 base and 4 bases, there was a span of 10 bases. From germline, CDR1 is SGHNT and CDR2 YENEEA. This CDR3 reads CASSLGGWFTEAFF. In DNA form, the CDR3 reads TGTGCCAGCAGCTTAGGGGGGTGGTTCACTGAAGCTTTCTTT.

This sequence joins TRBV28 and TRBJ2-5, with TRBD1 identical over 10 bases. The trim removed 5 bases at V and 4 bases at J, leaving 10 bases unmatched. This CDR3 has 16 amino acids. Germline CDR1 reads MDHEN; CDR2 reads SYDVKM. In DNA, the CDR3 is TGTGCCAGCAGTCCATCCGGGACAGGGGTTCGAGAGACCCAGTACTTC. Its protein product is CASSPSGTGVRETQYF. The variable domain in full, completed from reference TRBV28 and TRBJ2-5, reads DVKVTQSSRYLVKRTGEKVFLECVQDMDHENMFWYRQDPGLGLRLIYFSYDVKMKEKGDIPEGYSVSREKKERFSLILESASTNQTSMYLCASSPSGTGVRETQYFGPGTRLLVL.

The chain couples TRBV19 to TRBJ2-4; D is undetermined. V lost 4 bases, J lost 4 bases, and 8 bases lay in between. CDR1 is LNHDA, CDR2 SQIVND, per germline (reference sequence). The CDR3 has 13 residues. The CDR3 sequence: CASSRAVKNIQYF. The CDR3 DNA reads TGTGCCAGTAGTAGGGCAGTGAAAAACATTCAGTACTTC.